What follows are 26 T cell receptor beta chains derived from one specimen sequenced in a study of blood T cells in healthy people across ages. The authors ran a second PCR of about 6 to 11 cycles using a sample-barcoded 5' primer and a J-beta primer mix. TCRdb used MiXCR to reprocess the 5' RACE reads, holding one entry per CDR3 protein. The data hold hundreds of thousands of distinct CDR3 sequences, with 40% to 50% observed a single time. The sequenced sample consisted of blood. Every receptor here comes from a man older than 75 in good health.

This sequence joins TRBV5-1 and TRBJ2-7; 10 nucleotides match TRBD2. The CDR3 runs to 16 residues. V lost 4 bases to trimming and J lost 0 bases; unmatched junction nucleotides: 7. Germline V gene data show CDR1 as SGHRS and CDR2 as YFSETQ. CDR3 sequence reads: CASSLISGRTSYEQYF. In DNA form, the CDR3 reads TGCGCCAGCAGCCTGATTAGCGGGAGGACCTCCTACGAGCAGTACTTC.

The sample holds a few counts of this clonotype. CDR3 in amino acids: CASSLAGTEYQETQYF. The CDR3 DNA reads TGCGCCAGCAGCTTGGCCGGGACTGAGTACCAAGAGACCCAGTACTTC. The V call is TRBV5-1, the J call TRBJ2-5, with D perhaps matching TRBD2 (6 bases). V lost 0 bases and J lost 0, with 12 bases in between. Germline V CDR1 and CDR2: SGHRS, YFSETQ. This CDR3 region has 16 residues. The whole variable domain, filled in from reference TRBV5-1 and TRBJ2-5, reads KAGVTQTPRYLIKTRGQQVTLSCSPISGHRSVSWYQQTPGQGLQFLFEYFSETQRNKGNFPGRFSGRQFSNSRSEMNVSTLELGDSALYLCASSLAGTEYQETQYFGPGTRLLVL.

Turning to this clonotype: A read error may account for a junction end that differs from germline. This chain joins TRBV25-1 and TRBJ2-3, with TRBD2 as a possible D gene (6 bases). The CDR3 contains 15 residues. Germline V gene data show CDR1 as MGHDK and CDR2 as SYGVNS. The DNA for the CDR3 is TGTGCCGGCAGCGACCCCGGGGGACGCACAGATACGCAGTATTTT. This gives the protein CAGSDPGGRTDTQYF.

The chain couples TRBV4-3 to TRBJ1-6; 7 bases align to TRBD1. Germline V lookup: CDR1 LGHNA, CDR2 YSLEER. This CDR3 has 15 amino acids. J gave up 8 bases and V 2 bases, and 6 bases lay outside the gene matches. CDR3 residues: CASSQLGQGDSPLHF. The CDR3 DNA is TGCGCCAGCAGCCAATTAGGGCAGGGGGATTCACCCCTCCACTTT.

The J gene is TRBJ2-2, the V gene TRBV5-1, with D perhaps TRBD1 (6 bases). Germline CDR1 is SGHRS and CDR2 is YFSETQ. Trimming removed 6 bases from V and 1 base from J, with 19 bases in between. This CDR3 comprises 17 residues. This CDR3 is CASTFTGSDWNTGELFF. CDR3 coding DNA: TGCGCCAGCACTTTTACAGGGTCAGATTGGAACACCGGGGAGCTGTTTTTT.

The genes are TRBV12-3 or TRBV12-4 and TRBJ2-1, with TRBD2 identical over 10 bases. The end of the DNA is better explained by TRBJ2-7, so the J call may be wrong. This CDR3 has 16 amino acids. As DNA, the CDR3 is TGTGCCAGCAGAAACAGCGGGGGGGCTTCCTACAATGAGCAGTACTTC. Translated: CASRNSGGASYNEQYF.

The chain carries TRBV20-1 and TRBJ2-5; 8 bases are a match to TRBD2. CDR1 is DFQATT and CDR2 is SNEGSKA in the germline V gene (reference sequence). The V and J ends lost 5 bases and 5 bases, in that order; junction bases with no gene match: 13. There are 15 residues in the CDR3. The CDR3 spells CSAPNPAAGEETQYF. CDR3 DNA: TGCAGTGCTCCCAATCCCGCAGCGGGAGAGGAGACCCAGTACTTC.

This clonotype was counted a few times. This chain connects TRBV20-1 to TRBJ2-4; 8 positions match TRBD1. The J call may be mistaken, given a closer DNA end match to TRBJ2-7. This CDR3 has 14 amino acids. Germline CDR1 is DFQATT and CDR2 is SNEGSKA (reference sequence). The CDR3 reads CSARDDRGRYEQYF. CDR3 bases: TGCAGTGCTAGAGATGACAGGGGTCGATACGAGCAGTACTTC.

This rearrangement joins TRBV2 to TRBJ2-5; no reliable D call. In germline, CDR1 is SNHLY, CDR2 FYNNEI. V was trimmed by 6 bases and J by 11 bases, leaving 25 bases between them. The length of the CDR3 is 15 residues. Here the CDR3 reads CASRVRGGARMEQYF. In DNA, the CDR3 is TGTGCCAGCAGGGTCCGCGGCGGCGCAAGGATGGAGCAGTACTTC.

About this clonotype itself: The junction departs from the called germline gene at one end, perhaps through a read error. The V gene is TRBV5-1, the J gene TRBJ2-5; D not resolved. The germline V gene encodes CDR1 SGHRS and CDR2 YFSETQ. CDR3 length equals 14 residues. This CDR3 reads CASSLTGPQETPYF. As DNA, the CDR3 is TGCGCCAGCAGCTTGACTGGGCCTCAAGAGACCCCGTACTTC.

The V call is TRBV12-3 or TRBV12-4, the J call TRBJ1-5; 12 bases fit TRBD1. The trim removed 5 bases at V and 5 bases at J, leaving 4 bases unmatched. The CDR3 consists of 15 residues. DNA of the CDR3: TGTGCCAGCAGTGTCGGGACAGGGGGCTATCAGCCCCAGCATTTT. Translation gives CASSVGTGGYQPQHF.

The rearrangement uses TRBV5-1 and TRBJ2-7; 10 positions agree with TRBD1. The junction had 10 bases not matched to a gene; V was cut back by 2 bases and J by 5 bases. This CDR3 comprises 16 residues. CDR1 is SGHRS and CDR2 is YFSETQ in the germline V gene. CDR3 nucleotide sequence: TGCGCCAGCAGCTTCCAGACAGGGGGCAATGTCGACGAGCAGTACTTC. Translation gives CASSFQTGGNVDEQYF.

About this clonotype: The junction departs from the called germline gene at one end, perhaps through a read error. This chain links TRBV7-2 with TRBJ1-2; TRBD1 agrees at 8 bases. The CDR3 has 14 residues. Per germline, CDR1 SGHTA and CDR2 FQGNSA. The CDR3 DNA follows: TGTGTCAGCAGCTCGATACAGGGGGGTCATGGCTACACCTTC. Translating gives CVSSSIQGGHGYTF.

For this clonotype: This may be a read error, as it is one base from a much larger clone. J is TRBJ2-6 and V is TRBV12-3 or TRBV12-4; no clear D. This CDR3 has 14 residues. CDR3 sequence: CAGSLYSGANVLTF. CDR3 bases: TGTGCCGGCAGTCTATACTCTGGGGCCAACGTCCTGACTTTC.

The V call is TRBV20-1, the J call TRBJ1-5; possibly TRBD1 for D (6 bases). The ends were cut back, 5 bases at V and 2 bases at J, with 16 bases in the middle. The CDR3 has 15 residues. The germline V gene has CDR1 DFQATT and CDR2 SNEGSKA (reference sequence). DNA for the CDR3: TGCAGTGCTTACTCCAGGGGTGACGGCAATCAGCCCCAGCATTTT. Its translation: CSAYSRGDGNQPQHF.

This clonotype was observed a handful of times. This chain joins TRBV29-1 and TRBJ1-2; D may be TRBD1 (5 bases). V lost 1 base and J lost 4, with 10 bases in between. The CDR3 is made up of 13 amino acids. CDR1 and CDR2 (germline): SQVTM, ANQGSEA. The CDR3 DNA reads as TGCAGCGTTGAAGCCCTTGGGGGCTATGGCTACACCTTC. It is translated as CSVEALGGYGYTF.

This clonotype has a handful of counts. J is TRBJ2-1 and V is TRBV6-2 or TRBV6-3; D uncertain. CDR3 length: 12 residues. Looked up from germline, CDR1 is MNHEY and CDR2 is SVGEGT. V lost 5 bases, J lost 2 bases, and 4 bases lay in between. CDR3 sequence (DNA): TGTGCCAGCAGTGACGCCTACAATGAGCAGTTCTTC. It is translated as CASSDAYNEQFF.

CDR3 bases: TGTGCCTGGAGTGTTGGGAGGACAGTTGAGAGCTCCTACGAGCAGTACTTC. It yields the protein CAWSVGRTVESSYEQYF. The rearrangement uses TRBV30 and TRBJ2-7; the D gene could be TRBD1 or TRBD2 (6 bases each). CDR3 length: 17 amino acids. Germline V lookup: CDR1 GTSNPN, CDR2 SVGIG (reference sequence). V lost 0 bases and J 0 bases, leaving 18 bases between the germline ends.

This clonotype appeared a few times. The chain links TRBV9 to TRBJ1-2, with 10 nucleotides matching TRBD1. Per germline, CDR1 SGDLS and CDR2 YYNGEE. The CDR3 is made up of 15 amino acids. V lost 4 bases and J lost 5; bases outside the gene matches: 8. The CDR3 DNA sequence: TGTGCCAGCAGCCCGCGACAGGGGGCTTCGTATGGCTACACCTTC. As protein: CASSPRQGASYGYTF.

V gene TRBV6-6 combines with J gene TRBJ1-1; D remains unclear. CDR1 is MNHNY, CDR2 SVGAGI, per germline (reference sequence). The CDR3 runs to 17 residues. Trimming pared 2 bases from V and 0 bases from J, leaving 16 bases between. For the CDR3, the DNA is TGTGCCAGCAGTTACGTAGCATCTGCCTCTATGAACACTGAAGCTTTCTTT. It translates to CASSYVASASMNTEAFF.

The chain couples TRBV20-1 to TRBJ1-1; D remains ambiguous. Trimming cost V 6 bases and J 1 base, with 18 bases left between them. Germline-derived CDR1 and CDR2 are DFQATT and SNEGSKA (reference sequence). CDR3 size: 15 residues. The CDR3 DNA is TGCAGTGCCCTTGCGGGTGGCAGCTCGAACACTGAAGCTTTCTTT. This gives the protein CSALAGGSSNTEAFF.

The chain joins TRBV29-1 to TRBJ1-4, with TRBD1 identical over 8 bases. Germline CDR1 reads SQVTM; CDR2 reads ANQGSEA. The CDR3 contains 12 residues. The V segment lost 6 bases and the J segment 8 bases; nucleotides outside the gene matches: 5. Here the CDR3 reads CSVRGQEEKLFF. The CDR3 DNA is TGCAGCGTCAGGGGGCAAGAGGAAAAACTGTTTTTT.

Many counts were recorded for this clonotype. The DNA of the CDR3 is TGTGCCAGCAGTTTAAGATCCGGGACGGCGAAGTATTTT. It yields the protein CASSLRSGTAKYF. The chain uses TRBV6-5 and TRBJ2-3; D is possibly TRBD1 or TRBD2 (5 bases each). The CDR3 is made up of 13 amino acids. V gave up 4 bases and J gave up 13 bases, with 18 bases separating them. Per the germline V gene, CDR1 is MNHEY and CDR2 is SVGAGI.

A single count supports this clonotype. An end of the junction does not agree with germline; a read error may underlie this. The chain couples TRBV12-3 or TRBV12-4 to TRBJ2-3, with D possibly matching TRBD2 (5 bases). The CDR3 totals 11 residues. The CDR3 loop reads CVSSFSGGLYF. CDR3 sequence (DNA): TGTGTCAGCAGTTTTTCGGGTGGACTGTATTTT.

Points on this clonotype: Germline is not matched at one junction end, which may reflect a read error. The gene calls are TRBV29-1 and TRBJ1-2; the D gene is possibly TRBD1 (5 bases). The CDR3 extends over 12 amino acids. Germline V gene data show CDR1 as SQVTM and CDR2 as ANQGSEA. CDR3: CSAEDQGSGYTF. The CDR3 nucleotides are TGCAGCGCTGAAGATCAGGGTAGCGGCTACACCTTC. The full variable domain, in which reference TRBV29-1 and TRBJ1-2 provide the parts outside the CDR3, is SAVISQKPSRDICQRGTSLTIQCQVDSQVTMMFWYRQQPGQSLTLIATANQGSEATYESGFVIDKFPISRPNLTFSTLTVSNMSPEDSSIYLCSAEDQGSGYTFGSGTRLTVV.

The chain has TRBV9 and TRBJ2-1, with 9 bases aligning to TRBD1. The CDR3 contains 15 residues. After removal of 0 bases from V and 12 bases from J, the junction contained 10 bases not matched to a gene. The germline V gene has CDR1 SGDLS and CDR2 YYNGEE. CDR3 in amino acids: CASSVGGQGIDGQFF. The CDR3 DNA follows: TGTGCCAGCAGCGTAGGGGGACAGGGAATAGATGGGCAGTTCTTC.